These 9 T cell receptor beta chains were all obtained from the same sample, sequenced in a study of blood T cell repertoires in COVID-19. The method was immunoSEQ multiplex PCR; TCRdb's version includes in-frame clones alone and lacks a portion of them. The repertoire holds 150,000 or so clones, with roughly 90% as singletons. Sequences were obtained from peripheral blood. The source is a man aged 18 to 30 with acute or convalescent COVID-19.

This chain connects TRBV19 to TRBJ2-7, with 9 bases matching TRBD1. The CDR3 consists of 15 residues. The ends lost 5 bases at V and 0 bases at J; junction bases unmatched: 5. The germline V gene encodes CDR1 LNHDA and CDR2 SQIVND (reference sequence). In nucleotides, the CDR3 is TGTGCCAGTAGTTTCGGACAGGGGTCCTCCTACGAGCAGTACTTC. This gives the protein CASSFGQGSSYEQYF.

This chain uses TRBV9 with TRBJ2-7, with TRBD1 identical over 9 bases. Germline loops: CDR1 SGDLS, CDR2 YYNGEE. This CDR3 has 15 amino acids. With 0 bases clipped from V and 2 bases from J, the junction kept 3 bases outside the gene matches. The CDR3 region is CASSVGDRATYEQYF. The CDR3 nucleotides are TGTGCCAGCAGCGTAGGGGACAGGGCTACCTACGAGCAGTACTTC.

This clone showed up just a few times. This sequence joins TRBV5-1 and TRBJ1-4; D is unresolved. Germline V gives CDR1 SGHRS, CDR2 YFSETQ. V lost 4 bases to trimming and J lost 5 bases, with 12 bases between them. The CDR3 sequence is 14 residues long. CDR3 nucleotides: TGCGCCAGCAGCCCGGGAGATTCAAATGAAAAACTGTTTTTT. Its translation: CASSPGDSNEKLFF.

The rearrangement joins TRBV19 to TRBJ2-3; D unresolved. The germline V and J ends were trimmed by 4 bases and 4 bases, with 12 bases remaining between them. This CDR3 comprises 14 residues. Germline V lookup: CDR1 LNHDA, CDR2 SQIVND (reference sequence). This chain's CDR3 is CASSTRYRPDTQYF. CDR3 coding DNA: TGTGCCAGTAGTACTAGGTATCGGCCAGATACGCAGTATTTT. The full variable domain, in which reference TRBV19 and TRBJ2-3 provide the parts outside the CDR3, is DGGITQSPKYLFRKEGQNVTLSCEQNLNHDAMYWYRQDPGQGLRLIYYSQIVNDFQKGDIAEGYSVSREKKESFPLTVTSAQKNPTAFYLCASSTRYRPDTQYFGPGTRLTVL.

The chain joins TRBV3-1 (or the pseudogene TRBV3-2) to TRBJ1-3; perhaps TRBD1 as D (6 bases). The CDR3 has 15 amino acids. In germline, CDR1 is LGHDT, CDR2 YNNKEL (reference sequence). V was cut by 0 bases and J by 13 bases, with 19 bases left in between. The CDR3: CASSQDQGPTEQIYF. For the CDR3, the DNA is TGTGCCAGCAGCCAAGATCAGGGGCCGACCGAACAGATATATTTT.

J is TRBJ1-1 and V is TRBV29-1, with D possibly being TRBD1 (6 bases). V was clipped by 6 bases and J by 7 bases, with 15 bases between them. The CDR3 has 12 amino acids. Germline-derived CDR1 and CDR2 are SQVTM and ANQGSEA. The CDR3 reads CSVDTGTNEAFF. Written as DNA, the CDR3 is TGCAGCGTCGATACAGGGACGAATGAAGCTTTCTTT.

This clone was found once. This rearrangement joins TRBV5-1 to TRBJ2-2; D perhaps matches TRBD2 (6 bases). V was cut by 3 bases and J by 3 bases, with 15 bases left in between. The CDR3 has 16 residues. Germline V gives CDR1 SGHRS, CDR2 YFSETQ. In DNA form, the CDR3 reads TGCGCCAGCAGCTCCCGTAGCGGAATTGACACCGGGGAGCTGTTTTTT. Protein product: CASSSRSGIDTGELFF. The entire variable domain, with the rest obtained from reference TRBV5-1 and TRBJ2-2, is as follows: KAGVTQTPRYLIKTRGQQVTLSCSPISGHRSVSWYQQTPGQGLQFLFEYFSETQRNKGNFPGRFSGRQFSNSRSEMNVSTLELGDSALYLCASSSRSGIDTGELFFGEGSRLTVL.

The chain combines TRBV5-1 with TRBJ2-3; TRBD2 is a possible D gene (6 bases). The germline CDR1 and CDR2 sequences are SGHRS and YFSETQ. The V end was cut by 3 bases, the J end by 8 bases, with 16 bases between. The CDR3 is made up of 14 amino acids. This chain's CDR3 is CASSSGLGPATQYF. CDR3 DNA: TGCGCCAGCAGCTCGGGACTGGGGCCCGCTACGCAGTATTTT.

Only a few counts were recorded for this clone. This CDR3 is CASTGTGRNSPLHF. The CDR3 DNA is TGTGCCAGCACCGGGACAGGGCGTAATTCACCCCTCCACTTT. J is TRBJ1-6 and V is TRBV19, with 9 bases lining up with TRBD1. CDR1 and CDR2 from the germline V gene are LNHDA and SQIVND (reference sequence). After removal of 9 bases from V and 6 bases from J, the junction contained 6 bases not matched to a gene. The CDR3 has 14 amino acids.